The source of this T cell receptor (beta chain) is a study of blood T cell repertoires in COVID-19 (dated by TCRdb to the early 2020s). Regarding the research as a whole: Samples covering the acute and convalescent phases of COVID-19 were provided by collaborators in the United States, Italy and Spain. The dataset comprised deeply sampled blood TCRbeta repertoires from subjects exposed to, actively infected with, or recovered from COVID-19. Samples were obtained from the ongoing ImmuneRACE study (first 160 participants) and from 1,000 to 1,500 subjects provided by 6 global collaborators. Nearly every sample came with metadata listing a de-identified subject ID, COVID-19 status, age in years and sex. The repertoires were made available in a free public database intended to serve as a resource for research on the immune response to SARS-CoV-2. The prospective study material was composed of cDNA or gDNA derived from T cells, B-cell-depleted T cells, or PBMCs. HLA class I and class II types, where available, came from metadata supplied by the sample provider rather than from assay-based typing.

What the study reported, not specific to this receptor: Clinical and demographic metadata were provided uncurated, with the amount varying by source and participant.

The germline V gene encodes CDR1 LNHNV and CDR2 YYDKDF (reference sequence). Deletion took 7 bases off V and 4 bases off J, with a span of 16 bases between the germline ends. The CDR3 runs 15 residues from the cysteine to the phenylalanine. The sequence is cut down to CDR3 DNA, 45 bases in frame from base 1. Collaborating institutions collected whole blood in K2EDTA tubes following their own protocols. For TCRbeta analysis, collaborators shipped samples in one of three forms: frozen whole blood, isolated PBMCs, or DNA extracted from either of those sample types. About this clone itself: Its antigen target is currently unknown. Base qualities are not provided; no much larger clone lies one nucleotide away.

TCRbeta CDR3 regions were amplified from genomic DNA by means of the immunoSEQ Assay, a bias-controlled multiplex PCR. As for how the authors treated the data: The number of nucleated cells in each sample was estimated by amplification of reference gene primers within the assay. Sequence reads were collapsed and filtered to measure the absolute abundance of every unique TCRbeta CDR3 rearrangement. For each sample, productive Simpson clonality was calculated by taking the square root of Simpson's diversity index across productive rearrangements. TCRdb holds this immuneACCESS table with in-frame rearrangements only. Some clones are missing; in checked studies, unresolved V genes explain under half, and the rest has no known cause. Clonal size and the V and J genes are those of that table, whereas D and trimming came from the DNA. Present in this sample are roughly 220,000 clones, roughly 86% of which were seen just once. The ten largest clonotypes hold around 3% of the sample.

Sequencing was carried out using peripheral blood. The rearranged segments are TRBV15 and TRBJ2-2; the D gene is perhaps TRBD2, on 7 matching bases. This TCR was recovered from a man aged 55 to 70 with acute or convalescent COVID-19. The base sequence is TGTGCCACCAAGGGGGGAGGGGAGGTCACCGGGGAGCTGTTTTTT. This is translated as CATKGGGEVTGELFF.